Listed below are T cell receptor beta chains from one sample, sequenced in a study of blood T cell repertoires in COVID-19. Only in-frame clones appear in the TCRdb table, and some are missing; sequencing was by immunoSEQ multiplex PCR. The sample lists approximately 170,000 clones, about nine tenths occurring once. Sequenced input: peripheral blood. The receptors were sampled from a man aged 60 to 75 with acute or convalescent COVID-19. Both conserved end residues are part of each CDR3. A D gene is named only where the DNA matches it firmly. Not all rows give a size; the values are once, few, many and, for expanded clones, a class.

>TRBJ1-1|TRBV5-1|-|-|17
TGCGCCAGCAGCTCCTCCCGTTTAGGGGAAGGTGGAACTGAAGCTTTCTTT
CASSSSRLGEGGTEAFF
>TRBJ1-2|TRBV6-5|TRBD1|-|15
TGTGCCAGCAGTTACTCTGGAGGGACAGTGTATGGCTACACCTTC
CASSYSGGTVYGYTF
>TRBJ1-2|TRBV29-1|-|-|15
TGCAGCGTTGAGTCGAACCCACGGGGGGCATCCGGCTACACCTTC
CSVESNPRGASGYTF
>TRBJ1-2|TRBV7-2|-|-|14
TGTGCCAGCAGCCAGGACAGTTCTAACTATGGCTACACCTTC
CASSQDSSNYGYTF
>TRBJ2-2|TRBV9|TRBD2|once|16
TGTGCCAGCAGCGTAACTGCTAGCGGGGGAACCGGGGAGCTGTTTTTT
CASSVTASGGTGELFF
>TRBJ2-7|TRBV9|-|-|14
TGTGCCAGCAGCCCCCGCCCCCGGGTCTCCGAGCAGTACTTC
CASSPRPRVSEQYF
>TRBJ1-2|TRBV11-2|-|-|14
TGTGCCAGCAGCGTGACCGACACTAACTATGGCTACACCTTC
CASSVTDTNYGYTF
>TRBJ2-5|TRBV5-1|-|-|15
TGCGCCAGCAGCTTTGGACAGGGAGGGCAGGAGACCCAGTACTTC
CASSFGQGGQETQYF
>TRBJ1-1|TRBV14|-|once|11
TGTGCCAGCAGCCAAGGAGTACAAGCTTTCTTT
CASSQGVQAFF
>TRBJ1-1|TRBV7-9|-|-|14
TGTGCCAGCAGCTTCGACAATTTGAACACTGAAGCTTTCTTT
CASSFDNLNTEAFF
>TRBJ2-5|TRBV5-6|TRBD2|once|19
TGTGCCAGCAGCTTGGTATGGTGGAGCGGGGGGACCCCGCAAGAGACCCAGTACTTC
CASSLVWWSGGTPQETQYF
>TRBJ1-2|TRBV19|-|-|14
TGTGCCAGTAGTGTAGCGGGGAAGAACTATGGCTACACCTTC
CASSVAGKNYGYTF
>TRBJ2-4|TRBV30|-|-|11
TGTGCCTGGCGGGCAGGGAACATTCAGTACTTC
CAWRAGNIQYF
>TRBJ1-4|TRBV4-1|TRBD1|-|16
TGCGCCAGCAGCCATGAAGGACAGGGAGGAAAGGAAAAACTGTTTTTT
CASSHEGQGGKEKLFF
>TRBJ2-1|TRBV6-5|TRBD2|-|15
TGTGCCAGCAGAAGGACTAGCGGGGGTAACAATGAGCAGTTCTTC
CASRRTSGGNNEQFF
>TRBJ1-2|TRBV25-1|-|once|11
TGTGCCAGCAACAGCAACTATGGCTACACCTTC
CASNSNYGYTF
>TRBJ2-6|TRBV27|TRBD1|-|19
TGTGCCAGCAGTATCGTCCGAGGACAGGGGGCGGGAGGGGCCAACGTCCTGACTTTC
CASSIVRGQGAGGANVLTF
>TRBJ1-1|TRBV24-1|-|-|14
TGTGCCACCAGTGACCCGACATTGAACACTGAAGCTTTCTTT
CATSDPTLNTEAFF
>TRBJ2-1|TRBV30|TRBD2|-|15
TGTGCCGGGCTAGCGGGAGTAAGCTCCTACAATGAGCAGTTCTTC
CAGLAGVSSYNEQFF
>TRBJ1-1|TRBV12-5|-|-|12
TGTGCTAGTGGAACAGGGAACACTGAAGCTTTCTTT
CASGTGNTEAFF
>TRBJ1-3|TRBV5-4|TRBD1|-|14
TGTGCCAGCAGCCGAAACAGGGGAGCAAACACCATATATTTT
CASSRNRGANTIYF
>TRBJ2-5|TRBV7-7|-|-|15
TGTGCCAGCAGCTTGACCGGGACATCCCAAGAGACCCAGTACTTC
CASSLTGTSQETQYF
>TRBJ1-2|TRBV5-1|TRBD1|-|15
TGCGCCAGCAGCTTCTCTACAGGGGGCGCGGTTGGCTACACCTTC
CASSFSTGGAVGYTF
>TRBJ2-1|TRBV18|-|-|14
TGTGCCAGCTCAGCTCTACAGGGTGCGGATGAGCAGTTCTTC
CASSALQGADEQFF
>TRBJ2-5|TRBV9|-|few|15
TGTGCCAGCAGCGTAGTCTCCGGGTACCAAGAGACCCAGTACTTC
CASSVVSGYQETQYF
>TRBJ2-3|TRBV30|TRBD1|-|17
TGTGCCTGGAGTGTAGATTCAGGGGGCAGTACGACAGATACGCAGTATTTT
CAWSVDSGGSTTDTQYF
>TRBJ2-1|TRBV18|TRBD2|-|16
TGTGCCAGCTCACTCAAAAGCGGGAGCTCCTACAATGAGCAGTTCTTC
CASSLKSGSSYNEQFF
>TRBJ2-3|TRBV2|TRBD2|-|15
TGTGCCAGCACCGTAGCGGGGGGGCTAGCAGATACGCAGTATTTT
CASTVAGGLADTQYF
>TRBJ1-2|TRBV30|-|-|12
TGTGCCTGGTCTACAGGGACCCGAGGCTACACCTTC
CAWSTGTRGYTF
>TRBJ1-6|TRBV12-5|-|-|19
TGTGCTAGTGGTTTGGTACTAGGTCAGGCGAGCTCCTATAATTCACCCCTCCACTTT
CASGLVLGQASSYNSPLHF
>TRBJ2-3|TRBV28|-|-|15
TGTGCCAGCAGAACCCTAGGGGCTACATCGGATACGCAGTATTTT
CASRTLGATSDTQYF
>TRBJ1-4|TRBV6-5|TRBD1|-|12
TGTGCCAGCACCCGACAGGGGGAAAAACTGTTTTTT
CASTRQGEKLFF
>TRBJ2-7|TRBV10-3|TRBD1|-|14
TGTGCCATCAGATCGGGACAGGGGGCTAACGAGCAGTACTTC
CAIRSGQGANEQYF
>TRBJ2-1|TRBV7-9|-|-|14
TGTGCCAGCAGCTTAGGACTCTCCTACAATGAGCAGTTCTTC
CASSLGLSYNEQFF
>TRBJ2-2|TRBV23-1|-|-|15
TGCGCCAGCAACGACGGGGGGCCGGGAACCGGGGAGCTGTTTTTT
CASNDGGPGTGELFF
>TRBJ1-1|TRBV29-1|-|-|13
TGCAGCGTTGAAGCAGGGTGGGCCACTGAAGCTTTCTTT
CSVEAGWATEAFF
>TRBJ1-5|TRBV4-3|-|-|15
TGCGCCAGCAGCCAAGATAGGGGGAGCAATCAGCCCCAGCATTTT
CASSQDRGSNQPQHF
>TRBJ2-5|TRBV5-1|TRBD1|-|14
TGCGCCAGCAGCTTTACAGGGGGCGCTGAGACCCAGTACTTC
CASSFTGGAETQYF
>TRBJ1-2|TRBV19|TRBD1|once|15
TGTGCCACCTCACCCGGGACAGCGCCCGTCAGTGGCTACACCTTC
CATSPGTAPVSGYTF
>TRBJ2-7|TRBV5-1|TRBD1|once|18
TGCGCCAGCAGCTCAGGAGACAGGGGGGTTTTAAGTGGGTACGAGCAGTACTTC
CASSSGDRGVLSGYEQYF
>TRBJ2-3|TRBV24-1|-|-|14
TGTGCCACCAGGATTGAAGGGGAGGCAGATACGCAGTATTTT
CATRIEGEADTQYF
>TRBJ1-4|TRBV18|TRBD1|-|15
TGTGCCAGCTCACTAGGGACAGGCGGTGGTGAAAAACTGTTTTTT
CASSLGTGGGEKLFF
>TRBJ1-1|TRBV7-2|TRBD1|few|15
TGTGCCAGCAGCTACCAGACAGGGTTAACGACTGAAGCTTTCTTT
CASSYQTGLTTEAFF
>TRBJ1-2|TRBV10-3|-|-|11
TGTGCCACCGGTCAAGGAGAAGGCTACACCTTC
CATGQGEGYTF
>TRBJ1-5|TRBV27|TRBD1|-|16
TGTGCCAGCAGTAAAAAACAGGGGGCTGGGGATCAGCCCCAGCATTTT
CASSKKQGAGDQPQHF